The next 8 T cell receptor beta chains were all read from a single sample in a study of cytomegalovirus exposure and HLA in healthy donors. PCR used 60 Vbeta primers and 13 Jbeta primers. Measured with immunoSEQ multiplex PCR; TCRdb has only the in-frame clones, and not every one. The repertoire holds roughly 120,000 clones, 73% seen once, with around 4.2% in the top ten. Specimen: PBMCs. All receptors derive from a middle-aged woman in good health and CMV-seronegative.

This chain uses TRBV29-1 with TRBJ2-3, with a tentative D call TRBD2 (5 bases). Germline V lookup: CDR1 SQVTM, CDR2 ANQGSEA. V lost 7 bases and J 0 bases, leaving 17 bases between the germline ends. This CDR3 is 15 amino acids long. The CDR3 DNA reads TGCAGCGCCGGCGGACCTAGCTACAGCACAGATACGCAGTATTTT. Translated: CSAGGPSYSTDTQYF.

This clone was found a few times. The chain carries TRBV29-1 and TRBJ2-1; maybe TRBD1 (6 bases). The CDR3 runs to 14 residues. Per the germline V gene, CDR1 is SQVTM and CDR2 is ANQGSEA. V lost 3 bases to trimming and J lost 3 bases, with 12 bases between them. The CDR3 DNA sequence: TGCAGCGTTGACCCGGGACACAACTACAATGAGCAGTTCTTC. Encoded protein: CSVDPGHNYNEQFF.

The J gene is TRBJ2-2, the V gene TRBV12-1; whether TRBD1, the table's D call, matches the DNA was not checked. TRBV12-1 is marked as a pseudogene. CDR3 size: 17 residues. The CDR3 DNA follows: TGTGCCAGCAGCCAACAAACAAGTAAGAAGAACACCGGGGAGCTGTTTTTT. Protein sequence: CASSQQTSKKNTGELFF.

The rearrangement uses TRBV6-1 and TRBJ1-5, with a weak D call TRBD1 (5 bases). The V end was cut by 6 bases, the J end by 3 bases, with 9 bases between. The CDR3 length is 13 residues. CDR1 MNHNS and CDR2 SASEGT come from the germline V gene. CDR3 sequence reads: CASRRQFNQPQHF. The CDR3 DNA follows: TGTGCCAGCAGAAGACAGTTCAATCAGCCCCAGCATTTT.

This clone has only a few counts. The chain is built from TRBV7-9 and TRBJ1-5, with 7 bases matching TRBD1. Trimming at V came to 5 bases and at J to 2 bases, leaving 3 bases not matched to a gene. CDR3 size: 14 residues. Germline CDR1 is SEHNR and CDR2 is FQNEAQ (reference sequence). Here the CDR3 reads CASSTQGGNQPQHF. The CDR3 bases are TGTGCCAGCAGCACCCAGGGGGGCAATCAGCCCCAGCATTTT.

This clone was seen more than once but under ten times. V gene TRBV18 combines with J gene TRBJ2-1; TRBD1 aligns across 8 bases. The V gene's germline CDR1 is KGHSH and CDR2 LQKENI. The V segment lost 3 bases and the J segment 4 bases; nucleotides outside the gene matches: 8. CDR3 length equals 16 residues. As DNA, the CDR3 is TGTGCCAGCTCACCGTTCCGCGGACAGGGATACAATGAGCAGTTCTTC. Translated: CASSPFRGQGYNEQFF.

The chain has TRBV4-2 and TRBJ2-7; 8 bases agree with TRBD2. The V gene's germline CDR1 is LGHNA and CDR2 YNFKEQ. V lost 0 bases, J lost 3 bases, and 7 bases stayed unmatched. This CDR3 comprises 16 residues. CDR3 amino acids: CASSQDRELAGYEQYF. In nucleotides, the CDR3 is TGTGCCAGCAGCCAAGATCGGGAGCTAGCGGGCTACGAGCAGTACTTC.

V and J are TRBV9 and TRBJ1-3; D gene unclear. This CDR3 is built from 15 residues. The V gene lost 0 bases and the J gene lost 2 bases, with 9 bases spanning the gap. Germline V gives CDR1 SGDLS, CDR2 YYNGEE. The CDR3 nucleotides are TGTGCCAGCAGCGTAGCTACGGGAGCTGGAAACACCATATATTTT. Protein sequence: CASSVATGAGNTIYF.